Below are 19 T cell receptor beta chains sequenced from a single sample in a study of blood T cell repertoires in COVID-19. Assay: immunoSEQ multiplex PCR; the TCRdb copy retains only in-frame clones and omits some. The sample contains about 240,000 clones, around 88% of which appear only once. What was sequenced was peripheral blood. These receptors were taken from a man older than 75 with acute or convalescent COVID-19.

The rearrangement uses TRBV5-1 and TRBJ2-1; TRBD2 might be the D (6 bases). Trimming removed 0 bases from V and 3 bases from J, with 13 bases in between. CDR1 SGHRS and CDR2 YFSETQ come from the germline V gene. This CDR3 contains 16 residues. CDR3 nucleotide sequence: TGCGCCAGCAGCTTGGGGACTAACTACCGCTACAATGAGCAGTTCTTC. This encodes CASSLGTNYRYNEQFF.

The chain combines TRBV2 with TRBJ2-3; possible D gene TRBD2, 5 bases. Germline V CDR1 and CDR2: SNHLY, FYNNEI. Trimming took 3 bases from V and 7 from J, leaving 14 bases between them. The CDR3 totals 14 residues. CDR3 amino acids: CASSDPSRTYTQYF. The CDR3, as DNA: TGTGCCAGCAGTGACCCTAGCAGGACCTATACGCAGTATTTT. The variable domain in full, with the rest retrieved from reference TRBV2 and TRBJ2-3, is EPEVTQTPSHQVTQMGQEVILRCVPISNHLYFYWYRQILGQKVEFLVSFYNNEISEKSEIFDDQFSVERPDGSNFTLKIRSTKLEDSAMYFCASSDPSRTYTQYFGPGTRLTVL.

The table lists this clone with a count of one. This sequence joins TRBV6-6 and TRBJ1-3; 7 bases map to TRBD1. This CDR3 contains 15 residues. V lost 6 bases to trimming and J lost 0 bases; unmatched junction nucleotides: 5. Germline V CDR1 and CDR2: MNHNY, SVGAGI (reference sequence). In DNA form, the CDR3 reads TGTGCCAGCAGCCAGGACAGGCTCTCTGGAAACACCATATATTTT. Its translation is CASSQDRLSGNTIYF.

This clone was detected only a few times. The chain recombines TRBV5-1 with TRBJ2-5, with D perhaps matching TRBD1 (6 bases). Germline CDR1 reads SGHRS; CDR2 reads YFSETQ. This CDR3 spans 15 amino acids. Trimming cost V 1 base and J 5 bases, with 15 bases left between them. The CDR3 protein is CASSLWDTSSETQYF. For the CDR3, the DNA is TGCGCCAGCAGCTTGTGGGACACTTCGTCGGAGACCCAGTACTTC.

V and J are TRBV18 and TRBJ1-1; maybe TRBD1 (5 bases). The V and J ends lost 5 bases and 2 bases respectively, with 15 bases between them. The CDR3 spans 15 residues. Germline values: CDR1 KGHSH, CDR2 LQKENI. CDR3 residues: CASSAYRTPNTEAFF. The DNA of the CDR3 is TGTGCCAGCTCAGCTTACAGGACACCTAACACTGAAGCTTTCTTT.

The chain recombines TRBV2 with TRBJ2-1; 9 bases agree with TRBD2. V shed 6 bases, J shed 8 bases, and the junction held 11 bases outside the gene matches. Germline assignment: CDR1 SNHLY and CDR2 FYNNEI. The CDR3 runs 15 residues. The CDR3 region has the DNA TGTGCCAGCAGGGTAGCGGGAGTGATTCTGGATGAGCAGTTCTTC. Its translation: CASRVAGVILDEQFF.

The chain has TRBV5-5 and TRBJ1-1, with 12 nucleotides matching TRBD1. V lost 4 bases, J lost 6 bases, and 7 bases stayed unmatched. The germline V gene has CDR1 SGHKS and CDR2 YYEKEE (reference sequence). This CDR3 contains 15 residues. CDR3 sequence reads: CASSPARDRGPEAFF. The CDR3 DNA follows: TGTGCCAGCAGCCCCGCCCGGGACAGGGGGCCTGAAGCTTTCTTT.

The chain has TRBV19 and TRBJ1-5; the D gene is possibly TRBD1 (5 bases). Trimming removed 3 bases at V and 6 bases at J, with 15 bases between. There are 15 residues in the CDR3. Per the germline V gene, CDR1 is LNHDA and CDR2 is SQIVND (reference sequence). CDR3 sequence (DNA): TGTGCCAGTAGTATTGGTGCAGGGAAAGGTCAGCCCCAGCATTTT. This codes for CASSIGAGKGQPQHF.

The chain uses TRBV3-1 (or the pseudogene TRBV3-2) and TRBJ2-7; D might be TRBD1 (7 bases). Germline CDR1 reads LGHDT; CDR2 reads YNNKEL (reference sequence). The V end lost 5 bases, the J end lost 10 bases, and 24 bases lay between the germline ends. This CDR3 contains 15 residues. CDR3 DNA sequence: TGTGCCAGCAGCTCCGGGACAGTACTTTTGCGGGGCCAGTACTTC. It codes for CASSSGTVLLRGQYF.

Remarks on this clone: Within the sample, other DNA sequences also encode this same CDR3. The V call is TRBV18, the J call TRBJ1-2, with TRBD1 matching 8 bases. V was pared by 2 bases and J by 7 bases, with 0 bases of the junction left unmatched. Germline V gene sequence: CDR1 KGHSH, CDR2 LQKENI. CDR3 length: 12 residues. The CDR3 bases are TGTGCCAGCTCACCAGGACAGGGTGGCTACACCTTC. Protein: CASSPGQGGYTF.

This chain uses TRBV5-1 with TRBJ1-1; D ambiguous. There are 11 residues in the CDR3. Germline lookup yields CDR1 SGHRS and CDR2 YFSETQ. V was cut by 4 bases and J by 10 bases, with 11 bases left in between. This chain's CDR3 is CASSPRERAFF. CDR3 sequence (DNA): TGCGCCAGCAGCCCCCGTGAGAGAGCTTTCTTT.

CDR3 sequence reads: CASSVVTGPGETQYF. CDR3 sequence (DNA): TGTGCCAGTAGTGTCGTGACAGGGCCGGGCGAGACCCAGTACTTC. The rearrangement uses TRBV19 and TRBJ2-5; 7 nucleotides agree with TRBD1. CDR3 length: 15 residues. V was pared by 5 bases and J by 5 bases, with 11 bases of the junction left unmatched. Germline V lookup: CDR1 LNHDA, CDR2 SQIVND (reference sequence).

The chain links TRBV5-1 to TRBJ2-7; D gene uncertain. The CDR3 has 14 residues. The ends were cut back, 4 bases at V and 1 base at J, with 12 bases in the middle. In germline, CDR1 is SGHRS, CDR2 YFSETQ. The CDR3 bases are TGCGCCAGCAGCCCGGCTGGGCAATCCTACGAGCAGTACTTC. Translated, it gives CASSPAGQSYEQYF. Filled out from reference TRBV5-1 and TRBJ2-7, the complete variable domain reads KAGVTQTPRYLIKTRGQQVTLSCSPISGHRSVSWYQQTPGQGLQFLFEYFSETQRNKGNFPGRFSGRQFSNSRSEMNVSTLELGDSALYLCASSPAGQSYEQYFGPGTRLTVT.

The chain uses TRBV6-2 or TRBV6-3 and TRBJ1-6; unclear D gene. CDR1 is MNHEY, CDR2 SVGEGT, per germline. Trimming took 0 bases from V and 4 from J, leaving 7 bases between them. The CDR3 is made up of 15 amino acids. The CDR3 bases are TGTGCCAGCAGTTACTCCCGGAGTTATAATTCACCCCTCCACTTT. Its protein product is CASSYSRSYNSPLHF.

The chain employs TRBV27 and TRBJ1-2; no definite D call. The ends were cut back, 2 bases at V and 3 bases at J, with 10 bases in the middle. Germline assignment: CDR1 MNHEY and CDR2 SMNVEV (reference sequence). This CDR3 comprises 14 residues. CDR3 coding DNA: TGTGCCAGCAGTTTAAAAGGCCTAGACTATGGCTACACCTTC. As protein: CASSLKGLDYGYTF.

CDR3 region: CASSTIGNQPQHF. CDR3 nucleotides: TGTGCCAGCAGCACGATAGGCAATCAGCCCCAGCATTTT. The V and J genes are TRBV27 and TRBJ1-5; D not resolved. The V gene's germline CDR1 is MNHEY and CDR2 SMNVEV (reference sequence). The CDR3 sequence is 13 residues long. Between the trimmed V and J ends, which lost 6 bases and 2 bases, there was a span of 8 bases.

This clone came up a few times. The V gene is TRBV28, the J gene TRBJ2-7; 7 bases fit TRBD1. Trimming took 3 bases from V and 3 from J; bases not matched to a gene: 8. The CDR3 runs to 15 residues. Germline V gene data show CDR1 as MDHEN and CDR2 as SYDVKM. Here the CDR3 reads CASSLSSHRGYEQYF. CDR3 DNA: TGTGCCAGCAGTTTGTCAAGCCACAGGGGCTACGAGCAGTACTTC.

This clone was seen a few times. In DNA form, the CDR3 reads TGCGCCAGCAGCTTGGCAGGACAGGGGAACTATGGCTACACCTTC. Protein: CASSLAGQGNYGYTF. The V and J genes are TRBV5-1 and TRBJ1-2; 9 bases line up with TRBD1. The CDR3 has 15 residues. The germline V gene encodes CDR1 SGHRS and CDR2 YFSETQ. V lost 0 bases to trimming and J lost 2 bases; unmatched junction nucleotides: 2.

The rearrangement joins TRBV28 to TRBJ1-2; 7 nucleotides match TRBD1. The CDR3 is made up of 14 amino acids. CDR1 and CDR2 from the germline V gene are MDHEN and SYDVKM. V was clipped by 4 bases and J by 8 bases; unmatched bases: 10. The CDR3 region is CASSSPTGRKGYTF. CDR3 coding DNA: TGTGCCAGCAGTTCGCCGACAGGGAGAAAAGGCTACACCTTC.